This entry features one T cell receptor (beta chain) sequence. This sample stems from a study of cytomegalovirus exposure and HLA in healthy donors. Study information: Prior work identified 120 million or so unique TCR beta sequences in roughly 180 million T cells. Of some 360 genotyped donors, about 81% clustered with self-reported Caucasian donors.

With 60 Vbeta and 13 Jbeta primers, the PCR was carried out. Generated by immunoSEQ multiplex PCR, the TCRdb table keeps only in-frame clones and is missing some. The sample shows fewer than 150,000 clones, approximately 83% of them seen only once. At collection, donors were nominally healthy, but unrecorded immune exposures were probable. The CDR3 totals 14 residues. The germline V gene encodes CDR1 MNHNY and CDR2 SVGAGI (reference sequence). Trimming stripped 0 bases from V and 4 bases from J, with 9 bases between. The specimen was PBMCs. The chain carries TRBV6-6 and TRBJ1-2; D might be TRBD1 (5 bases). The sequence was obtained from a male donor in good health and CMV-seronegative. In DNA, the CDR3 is TGTGCCAGCAGTTACTCGGAAGGGGCCTATGGCTACACCTTC. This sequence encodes CASSYSEGAYGYTF.